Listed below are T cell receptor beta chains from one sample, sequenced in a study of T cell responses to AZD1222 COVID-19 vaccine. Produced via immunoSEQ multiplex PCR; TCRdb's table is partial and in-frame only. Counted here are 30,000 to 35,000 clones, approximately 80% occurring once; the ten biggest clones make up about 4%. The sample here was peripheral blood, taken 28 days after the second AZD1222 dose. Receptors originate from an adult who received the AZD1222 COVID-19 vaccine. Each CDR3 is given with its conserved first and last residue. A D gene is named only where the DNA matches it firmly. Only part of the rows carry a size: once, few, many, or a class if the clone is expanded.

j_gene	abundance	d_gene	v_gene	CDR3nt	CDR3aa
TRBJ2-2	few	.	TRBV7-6	TGTGCCAGCAGCCCCCGAGGAACCGGGGAGCTGTTTTTT	CASSPRGTGELFF
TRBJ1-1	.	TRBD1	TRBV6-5	TGTGCCAGCAGTTACTCGGACAGGCAGCACACTGAAGCTTTCTTT	CASSYSDRQHTEAFF
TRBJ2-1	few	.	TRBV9	TGTGCCAGCAGCGTAGCTCCGAGTGGCTACAATGAGCAGTTCTTC	CASSVAPSGYNEQFF
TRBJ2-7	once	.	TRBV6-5	TGTGCCAGCAGCGGGGTACAGTTAGGCTCCTACGAGCAGTACTTC	CASSGVQLGSYEQYF
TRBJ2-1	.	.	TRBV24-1	TGTGCCACCAGGGGCGATGTCAACAATGAGCAGTTCTTC	CATRGDVNNEQFF
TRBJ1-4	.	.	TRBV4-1	TGCGCCAGCAGCAATACAGGGATCGGTAATGAAAAACTGTTTTTT	CASSNTGIGNEKLFF
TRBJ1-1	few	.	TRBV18	TGTGCCAGCTCACCACTCCCCGGGAAGAACACTGAAGCTTTCTTT	CASSPLPGKNTEAFF
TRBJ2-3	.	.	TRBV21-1	TGTGCCAGCAGCATCAGGACTAGCGGGAGGGCCACAGATACGCAGTATTTT	CASSIRTSGRATDTQYF
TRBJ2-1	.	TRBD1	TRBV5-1	TGCGCCAGCAGCCATGGACAGGTGAACAATGAGCAGTTCTTC	CASSHGQVNNEQFF
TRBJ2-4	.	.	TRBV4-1	TGCGCCAGCAGCCAAGATCGCGGGTCTTCTTGGGAAAACATTCAGTACTTC	CASSQDRGSSWENIQYF
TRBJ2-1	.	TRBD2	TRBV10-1	TGCGCCAGCAAAGCGGGGGGCTCTGACAATGAGCAGTTCTTC	CASKAGGSDNEQFF
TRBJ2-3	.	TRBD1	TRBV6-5	TGTGCCAGCAGTTACACAGGGGAAGATACGCAGTATTTT	CASSYTGEDTQYF
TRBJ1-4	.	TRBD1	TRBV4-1	TGCGCCAGCAGCTCCTTAACACAGGGGGCGGGTGAAAAACTGTTTTTT	CASSSLTQGAGEKLFF
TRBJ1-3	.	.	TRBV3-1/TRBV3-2	TGTGCCAGCAGCCAGCCGACAGGCCCCTCTGGAAACACCATATATTTT	CASSQPTGPSGNTIYF
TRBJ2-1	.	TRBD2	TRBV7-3	TGTGCCAGCAGCTTGAGTCGGCTAGCGGGGTACAATGAGCAGTTCTTC	CASSLSRLAGYNEQFF
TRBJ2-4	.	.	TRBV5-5	TGTGCCAGCAGCTCATGGACAGAAGCCAAAAACATTCAGTACTTC	CASSSWTEAKNIQYF
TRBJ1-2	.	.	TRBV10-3	TGTGCCATCAGTGAGTCTGGGTTCGGCTATGGCTACACCTTC	CAISESGFGYGYTF
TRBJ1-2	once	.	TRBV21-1	TGTGCCAGCATAAGGTGGGCCAGCAAGAACTATGGCTACACCTTC	CASIRWASKNYGYTF
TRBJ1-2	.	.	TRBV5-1	TGCGCCAGCAGCCTCCGGGGAAACTATGGCTACACCTTC	CASSLRGNYGYTF
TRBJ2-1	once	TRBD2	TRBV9	TGTGCCAGCAGCGTTGGACTAGCGGGAGGCCCCCCCCTGTTCTTC	CASSVGLAGGPPLFF
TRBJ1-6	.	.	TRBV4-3	TGCGCCAGCAACCAAGGACGGGGTTCCTATAATTCACCCCTCCACTTT	CASNQGRGSYNSPLHF
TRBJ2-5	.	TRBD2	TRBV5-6	TGTGCCAGCAGCTTGTCCGGGGGGGAGACCCAGTACTTC	CASSLSGGETQYF
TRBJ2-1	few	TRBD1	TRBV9	TGTGCCAGCAGCGTAGACAGGGGGAGATCTAATGAGCAGTTCTTC	CASSVDRGRSNEQFF
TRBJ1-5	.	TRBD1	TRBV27	TGTGCCAGCAGCCGGACAGGTTCAGGCAATCAGCCCCAGCATTTT	CASSRTGSGNQPQHF
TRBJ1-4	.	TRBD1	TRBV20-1	TGCAGTGCTAGTGGGACAGGGGACGAAAAACTGTTTTTT	CSASGTGDEKLFF
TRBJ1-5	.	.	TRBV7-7	TGTGCCAGCAGCAAGCAGGGAAGGGGCAATCAGCCCCAGCATTTT	CASSKQGRGNQPQHF
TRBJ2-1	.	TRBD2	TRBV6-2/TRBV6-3	TGTGCCAGCAGTTCGAGCGGGGGGGCCTACAATGAGCAGTTCTTC	CASSSSGGAYNEQFF
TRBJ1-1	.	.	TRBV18	TGTGCCAGCACGGGGGCCGCTAAGAACACTGAAGCTTTCTTT	CASTGAAKNTEAFF
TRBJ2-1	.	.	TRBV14	TGTGCCAGCAGCCCAATAGTCCCGGGGACTGAGCAGTTCTTC	CASSPIVPGTEQFF
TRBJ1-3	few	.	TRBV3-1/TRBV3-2	TGTGCCAGCAGCCAAGAAGGGACCTTAGACTCTGGAAACACCATATATTTT	CASSQEGTLDSGNTIYF
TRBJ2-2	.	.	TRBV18	TGTGCCAGCTCACCGGACGTAGCCTCTTCCAGGGAGCTGTTTTTT	CASSPDVASSRELFF
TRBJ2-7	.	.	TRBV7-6	TGTGCCAGCAGCTTAGCAGGGGGGACGTTCGCCGGGCAGTACTTC	CASSLAGGTFAGQYF
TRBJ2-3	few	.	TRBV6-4	TGTGCCAGCAGTGCCGGGACCACAGATACGCAGTATTTT	CASSAGTTDTQYF
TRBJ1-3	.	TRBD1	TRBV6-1	TGTGCCAGCAGTGAAAGGACAGGGGGTTTTGGAAACACCATATATTTT	CASSERTGGFGNTIYF
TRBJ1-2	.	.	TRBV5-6	TGTGCCAGCAGGGCCAGGGGCCGCGCTGACACCTTC	CASRARGRADTF
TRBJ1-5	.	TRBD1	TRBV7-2	TGTGCCAGCAGCTCCGACAGGGGGTTTGGGGAGCCCCAGCATTTT	CASSSDRGFGEPQHF
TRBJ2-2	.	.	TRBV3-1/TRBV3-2	TGTGCCAGCAGCCGAGGGTCGGTGGGGCTGTTTTTT	CASSRGSVGLFF
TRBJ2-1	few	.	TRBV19	TGTGCCAGTAGTACGGGAAGGGCGCCCAATAATGAGCAGTTCTTC	CASSTGRAPNNEQFF
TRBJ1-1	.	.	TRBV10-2	TGCGCCAGCAGTGAGGGGGTCAGGTCTAGCACTGAAGCTTTCTTT	CASSEGVRSSTEAFF
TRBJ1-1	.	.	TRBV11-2	TGTGCCAGCAGCCCTGCCCTGAACACTGAAGCTTTCTTT	CASSPALNTEAFF